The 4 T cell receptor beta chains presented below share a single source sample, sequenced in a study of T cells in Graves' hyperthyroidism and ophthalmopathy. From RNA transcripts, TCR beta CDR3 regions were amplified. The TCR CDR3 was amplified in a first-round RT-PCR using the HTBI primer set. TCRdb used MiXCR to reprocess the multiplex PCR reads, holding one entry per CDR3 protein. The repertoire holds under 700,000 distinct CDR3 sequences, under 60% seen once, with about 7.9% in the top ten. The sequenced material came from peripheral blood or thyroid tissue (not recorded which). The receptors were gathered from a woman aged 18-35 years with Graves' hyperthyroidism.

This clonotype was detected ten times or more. The CDR3: CASSEWKTADEKLFF. CDR3 sequence (DNA): TGTGCCAGCAGTGAATGGAAGACAGCGGATGAAAAACTGTTTTTT. V gene TRBV25-1 combines with J gene TRBJ1-4; possible D gene TRBD1, 5 bases. The V end lost 1 base, the J end lost 6 bases, and 12 bases lay between the germline ends. CDR3 length equals 15 residues. CDR1 MGHDK and CDR2 SYGVNS come from the germline V gene.

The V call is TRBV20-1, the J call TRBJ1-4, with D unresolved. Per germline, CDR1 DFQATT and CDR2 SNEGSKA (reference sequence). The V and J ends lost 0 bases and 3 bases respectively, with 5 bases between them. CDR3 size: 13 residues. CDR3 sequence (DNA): TGCAGTGCTAGAGAGAGGGCTAATGAAAAACTGTTTTTT. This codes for CSARERANEKLFF.

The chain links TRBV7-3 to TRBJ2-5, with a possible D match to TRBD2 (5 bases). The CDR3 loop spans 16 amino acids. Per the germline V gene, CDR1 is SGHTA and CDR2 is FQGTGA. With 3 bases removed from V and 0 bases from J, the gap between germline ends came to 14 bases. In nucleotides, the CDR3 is TGTGCCAGCAGCTTTTGGTGGAGGTCCTACCAAGAGACCCAGTACTTC. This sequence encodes CASSFWWRSYQETQYF.

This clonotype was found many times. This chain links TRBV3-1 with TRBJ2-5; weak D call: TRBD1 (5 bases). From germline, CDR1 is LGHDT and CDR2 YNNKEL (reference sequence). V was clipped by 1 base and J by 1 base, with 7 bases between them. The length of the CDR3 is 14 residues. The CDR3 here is CASSQVDSQETQYF. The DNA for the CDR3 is TGTGCCAGCAGCCAAGTTGACAGCCAAGAGACCCAGTACTTC.